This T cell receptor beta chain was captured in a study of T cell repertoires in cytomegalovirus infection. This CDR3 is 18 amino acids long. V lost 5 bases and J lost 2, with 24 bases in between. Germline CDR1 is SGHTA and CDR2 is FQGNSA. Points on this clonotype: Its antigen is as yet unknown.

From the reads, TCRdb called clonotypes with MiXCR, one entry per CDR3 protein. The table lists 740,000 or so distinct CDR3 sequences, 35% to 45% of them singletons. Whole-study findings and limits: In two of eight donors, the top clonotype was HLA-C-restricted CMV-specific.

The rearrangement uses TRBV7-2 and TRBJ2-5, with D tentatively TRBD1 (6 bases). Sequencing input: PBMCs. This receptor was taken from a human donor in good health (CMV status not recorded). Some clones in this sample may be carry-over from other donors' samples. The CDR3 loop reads CASSPNPGHRLGQETQYF. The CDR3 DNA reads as TGTGCCAGCAGCCCAAACCCGGGACACCGGTTGGGTCAAGAGACCCAGTACTTC.